The 25 T cell receptor beta chains below come from one sample, sequenced in a study of T cell changes during pregnancy in multiple sclerosis (dated by TCRdb to the late 2010s). The library was prepared using the immunoSEQ multiplex PCR assay. TCRdb took this table from immuneACCESS and kept in-frame rearrangements with V and J called. Such tables lack part of the clones; where checked against another copy, unresolved V genes explain under half of the gap, and the rest is unexplained. This sample holds some 56,000 clones; about nine tenths were observed only once. The ten top clones hold about 0.64% of the sample. The sample in question was CD4+ T cells from peripheral blood mononuclear cells, obtained after pregnancy. The receptors originated from a female donor with multiple sclerosis, enrolled in a pregnancy study.

The chain links TRBV7-2 to TRBJ2-1; D is uncertain. CDR1 is SGHTA and CDR2 is FQGNSA in the germline V gene. The CDR3 contains 15 residues. Trimming took off 4 bases at V and 2 bases at J, with 12 bases between the two ends. CDR3 DNA: TGTGCCAGCAGCTCCATAGGCGGAGCCTACAATGAGCAGTTCTTC. Translated, it gives CASSSIGGAYNEQFF.

The chain recombines TRBV7-2 with TRBJ2-5; 12 nucleotides agree with TRBD2. The trim removed 4 bases at V and 3 bases at J, leaving 6 bases unmatched. From germline, CDR1 is SGHTA and CDR2 FQGNSA. CDR3 length: 16 amino acids. CDR3 protein: CASSSSGGAFEETQYF. In DNA form, the CDR3 reads TGTGCCAGCAGCTCTAGCGGGGGGGCGTTTGAAGAGACCCAGTACTTC.

This chain connects TRBV7-9 to TRBJ1-3, with D possibly being TRBD1 (5 bases). The V and J ends lost 5 bases and 0 bases respectively, with 14 bases between them. Germline V gene sequence: CDR1 SEHNR, CDR2 FQNEAQ (reference sequence). This CDR3 is 16 amino acids long. This chain's CDR3 is CASSPDIGASGNTIYF. DNA for the CDR3: TGTGCCAGCAGCCCTGACATAGGGGCCTCTGGAAACACCATATATTTT.

CDR3 protein: CASSLVARSGGAYNEQFF. The CDR3 DNA reads as TGTGCCAGCAGCTTAGTGGCCCGCAGCGGGGGGGCCTACAATGAGCAGTTCTTC. The gene calls are TRBV7-2 and TRBJ2-1, with 10 bases identical to TRBD2. Losses at the gene ends were 1 base for V and 2 bases for J; bases not matched to a gene: 8. The CDR3 covers 18 residues. CDR1 and CDR2 (germline): SGHTA, FQGNSA. The whole variable domain, remainder taken from reference TRBV7-2 and TRBJ2-1, is GAGVSQSPSNKVTEKGKDVELRCDPISGHTALYWYRQSLGQGLEFLIYFQGNSAPDKSGLPSDRFSAERTGGSVSTLTIQRTQQEDSAVYLCASSLVARSGGAYNEQFFGPGTRLTVL.

The gene calls are TRBV5-1 and TRBJ1-2, with D possibly TRBD1 on 6 matching bases. With 0 bases removed from V and 8 bases from J, the gap between germline ends came to 14 bases. The CDR3 has 14 residues. CDR1 SGHRS and CDR2 YFSETQ come from the germline V gene. This CDR3 is CASSLGRSRGGYTF. The CDR3 DNA sequence: TGCGCCAGCAGCTTGGGGCGGTCCAGGGGCGGCTACACCTTC.

This sequence joins TRBV18 and TRBJ1-4, with 9 bases identical to TRBD1. Per the germline V gene, CDR1 is KGHSH and CDR2 is LQKENI. This CDR3 comprises 16 residues. V shed 3 bases, J shed 5 bases, and the junction held 7 bases outside the gene matches. DNA for the CDR3: TGTGCCAGCTCACCCAACCGGGACAGGGTGAATGAAAAACTGTTTTTT. Translated: CASSPNRDRVNEKLFF.

This rearrangement joins TRBV5-6 to TRBJ2-5; TRBD2 agrees at 10 bases. After removal of 2 bases from V and 4 bases from J, the junction contained 11 bases not matched to a gene. Germline CDR1 reads SGHDT; CDR2 reads YYEEEE. The CDR3 loop spans 17 amino acids. In nucleotides, the CDR3 is TGTGCCAGCAGCTTACGAATTAGCGGGGGGTACCTAGAGACCCAGTACTTC. Protein: CASSLRISGGYLETQYF.

The rearrangement links TRBV5-1 to TRBJ2-3; D perhaps matches TRBD2 (7 bases). V shed 1 base and J shed 4 bases, with 16 bases lying between them. The CDR3 contains 16 residues. Germline CDR1 is SGHRS and CDR2 is YFSETQ. The CDR3 region is CASSLSRRGGADTQYF. The CDR3 nucleotides are TGCGCCAGCAGCTTGAGCCGCAGGGGAGGGGCAGATACGCAGTATTTT.

CDR3 nucleotides: TGTGCCTGGAGTGTAGACAGGTACACTGAAGCTTTCTTT. It encodes CAWSVDRYTEAFF. The chain joins TRBV30 to TRBJ1-1; tentative D call: TRBD1 (6 bases). CDR1 and CDR2 from the germline V gene are GTSNPN and SVGIG (reference sequence). CDR3 length equals 13 residues. V was clipped by 0 bases and J by 3 bases, with 8 bases between them.

This clone was observed a handful of times. J is TRBJ1-2 and V is TRBV7-2; TRBD1 matches at 8 bases. Germline CDR1 and CDR2: SGHTA and FQGNSA. The CDR3 runs to 15 residues. V lost 2 bases to trimming and J lost 4 bases; unmatched junction nucleotides: 6. The DNA of the CDR3 is TGTGCCAGCAGCTTACAGGGGGCGCCTGGCTATGGCTACACCTTC. It is translated as CASSLQGAPGYGYTF.

V is TRBV5-8 and J is TRBJ1-5; D is unclear. The CDR3 is made up of 13 amino acids. Deletions cut 4 bases from V and 6 bases from J, with 11 bases between. CDR1 SGHTS and CDR2 YDEGEE come from the germline V gene. The CDR3 here is CASSLLSGQPQHF. For the CDR3, the DNA is TGTGCCAGCAGCCTTCTGAGCGGTCAGCCCCAGCATTTT.

The rearrangement uses TRBV6-5 and TRBJ1-2; possibly TRBD1 for D (5 bases). The CDR3 totals 13 residues. V was cut by 6 bases and J by 0 bases, with 8 bases left in between. Germline CDR1 and CDR2: MNHEY and SVGAGI. The CDR3 sequence: CASRGVPNYGYTF. CDR3 nucleotides: TGTGCCAGCAGAGGGGTCCCTAACTATGGCTACACCTTC.

The genes are TRBV18 and TRBJ2-5; perhaps TRBD2 as D (5 bases). This CDR3 has 12 amino acids. Looked up from germline, CDR1 is KGHSH and CDR2 is LQKENI. V was cut by 1 base and J by 10 bases, with 10 bases left in between. CDR3 amino acids: CASSPRLGDQYF. Written as DNA, the CDR3 is TGTGCCAGCTCACCACGCCTCGGGGACCAGTACTTC.

The chain recombines TRBV6-1 with TRBJ2-7, with TRBD1 as a possible D gene (6 bases). Deletions cut 6 bases from V and 2 bases from J, with 11 bases between. Germline lookup yields CDR1 MNHNS and CDR2 SASEGT. This CDR3 spans 13 amino acids. CDR3 bases: TGTGCCAGCAGCCTCAGGGGCACCTACGAGCAGTACTTC. Encoded protein: CASSLRGTYEQYF.

V gene TRBV7-2 combines with J gene TRBJ1-2, with 7 bases that match TRBD1. The CDR3 extends over 14 amino acids. Trimming cost V 2 bases and J 4 bases; bases outside gene matches: 4. Germline CDR1 reads SGHTA; CDR2 reads FQGNSA. The CDR3 DNA follows: TGTGCCAGCAGCTTAAGACAGGGACTCTATGGCTACACCTTC. Amino acid sequence: CASSLRQGLYGYTF.

The chain has TRBV6-5 and TRBJ2-5; perhaps TRBD2 as D (7 bases). V lost 0 bases to trimming and J lost 10 bases, with 18 bases between them. From germline, CDR1 is MNHEY and CDR2 SVGAGI. CDR3 length equals 15 residues. The CDR3 region has the DNA TGTGCCAGCAGTTACTCAGGGGGGGGAGCTCTGAGCCAGTACTTC. Amino acid sequence: CASSYSGGGALSQYF.

Remarks on this clone: One end of the junction does not line up with germline, which may come from a read error. This chain uses TRBV4-1 with TRBJ2-2, with 7 bases that match TRBD2. CDR3 length equals 17 residues. The germline CDR1 and CDR2 sequences are MGHRA and YSYEKL. In nucleotides, the CDR3 is TGCGCCAGCAGCAAAGACGGACTAGGAGCGAACACCGGGGAGCTGTTTTTT. It yields the protein CASSKDGLGANTGELFF.

This clone occurred a few times. The rearrangement uses TRBV30 and TRBJ1-5, with 8 bases fitting TRBD1. This CDR3 spans 15 amino acids. In germline, CDR1 is GTSNPN, CDR2 SVGIG (reference sequence). V trimming: 3 bases; J trimming: 5 bases; junction bases outside the gene matches: 9. CDR3 residues: CAWRPTGGRDQPQHF. CDR3 DNA: TGTGCCTGGAGGCCTACAGGGGGGAGGGATCAGCCCCAGCATTTT. Looking up the rest from reference TRBV30 and TRBJ1-5 gives the full variable domain: SQTIHQWPATLVQPVGSPLSLECTVEGTSNPNLYWYRQAAGRGLQLLFYSVGIGQISSEVPQNLSASRPQDRQFILSSKKLLLSDSGFYLCAWRPTGGRDQPQHFGDGTRLSIL.

The rearrangement uses TRBV30 and TRBJ2-1, with 8 bases matching TRBD2. V lost 4 bases and J lost 3; bases outside the gene matches: 5. Germline-derived CDR1 and CDR2 are GTSNPN and SVGIG (reference sequence). CDR3 length: 14 residues. CDR3 protein: CAWKSSGGYNEQFF. CDR3 sequence (DNA): TGTGCCTGGAAATCAAGCGGGGGCTACAATGAGCAGTTCTTC.

The V call is TRBV9, the J call TRBJ2-3; 9 nucleotides align to TRBD2. Trimming removed 0 bases from V and 6 bases from J; junction bases left unmatched: 5. The CDR3 extends over 15 amino acids. The V gene's germline CDR1 is SGDLS and CDR2 YYNGEE. CDR3 region: CASSVGRGGRDTQYF. Written as DNA, the CDR3 is TGTGCCAGCAGCGTAGGGCGGGGGGGGAGGGATACGCAGTATTTT.

The rearrangement joins TRBV7-2 to TRBJ1-5; D remains unclear. There are 15 residues in the CDR3. Germline-derived CDR1 and CDR2 are SGHTA and FQGNSA. V was pared by 5 bases and J by 0 bases, with 11 bases between. The CDR3 DNA is TGTGCCAGCAGCCGCGAAGGGAGTAGCAATCAGCCCCAGCATTTT. It translates to CASSREGSSNQPQHF.

The count of this clone is one. The rearrangement links TRBV5-4 to TRBJ1-1; D gene ambiguous. This CDR3 is 12 amino acids long. Trimming took 3 bases from V and 3 from J, leaving 6 bases between them. The germline V gene has CDR1 SGHNT and CDR2 YYREEE (reference sequence). CDR3 sequence reads: CASSSVDTEAFF. CDR3 bases: TGTGCCAGCAGCTCGGTGGACACTGAAGCTTTCTTT.

The sample holds one count of this clone. The chain recombines TRBV5-1 with TRBJ1-4, with 8 bases matching TRBD1. J was trimmed by 10 bases and V by 3 bases; bases with no gene match: 8. The CDR3 extends over 14 amino acids. CDR1 and CDR2 (germline): SGHRS, YFSETQ. DNA of the CDR3: TGCGCCAGCAGCTCCCCGAGGACAGGGTCAAAACTGTTTTTT. Its translation is CASSSPRTGSKLFF. The variable domain in full, completed from reference TRBV5-1 and TRBJ1-4, reads KAGVTQTPRYLIKTRGQQVTLSCSPISGHRSVSWYQQTPGQGLQFLFEYFSETQRNKGNFPGRFSGRQFSNSRSEMNVSTLELGDSALYLCASSSPRTGSKLFFGSGTQLSVL.

The rearrangement joins TRBV4-2 to TRBJ2-3; 9 bases fit TRBD1. There are 14 residues in the CDR3. Germline CDR1 LGHNA, CDR2 YNFKEQ. The ends lost 0 bases at V and 14 bases at J; junction bases unmatched: 9. The CDR3 sequence is CASSQDVRTGAPYF. Written as DNA, the CDR3 is TGTGCCAGCAGCCAAGATGTAAGGACAGGGGCTCCGTATTTT.

The gene calls are TRBV7-8 and TRBJ1-3; TRBD1 aligns across 7 bases. From germline, CDR1 is SGHVS and CDR2 FQNEAQ. V dropped 4 bases and J dropped 0; count of bases not matched to a gene: 18. The CDR3 is 20 residues long. CDR3 coding DNA: TGTGCCAGCAGCTCCTATGATGCCGGGACAGCGTTTAGCTCTGGAAACACCATATATTTT. Amino acid sequence: CASSSYDAGTAFSSGNTIYF.